This T cell receptor (beta chain) was captured in a study of molecular identifiers for immune sequencing clone quantification. TCRdb analysed the PCR reads with MiXCR anew, one entry per CDR3 protein. The sample lists under 350,000 distinct CDR3 sequences, about 22% seen once, with 0.65% to 0.75% in the top ten. The trim removed 5 bases at V and 1 base at J, leaving 6 bases unmatched. Germline V gives CDR1 SGHVS, CDR2 FNYEAQ. The CDR3 extends over 16 amino acids. This clonotype has at least ten counts. J is TRBJ2-3 and V is TRBV7-6, with 10 bases matching TRBD2. The sequenced sample consisted of naive CD8+ T cells from blood, with Jurkat cell RNA spiked in. Subset: FACS-sorted CD8+CD4-CCR7+CD45RA+ naive T cells. The receptor was isolated from a human donor in good health. Some libraries in this study had Jurkat cell RNA spiked in. In DNA, the CDR3 is TGTGCCAGCAGCCCCGGGACTAGCGAGGGCACAGATACGCAGTATTTT. It translates to CASSPGTSEGTDTQYF.